This is a list of T cell receptor beta chains from one sample in a study of blood T cell repertoires in COVID-19. Sequencing used immunoSEQ multiplex PCR; TCRdb keeps in-frame clones, though not all of them. The table shows roughly 180,000 clones, with around 83% occurring only once. Sequenced sample: PBMCs or T cells enriched from blood (not recorded which). These receptor sequences come from a woman between 50 and 59 years old in a cohort exposed to, infected with or recovered from COVID-19 (not recorded which). Each CDR3 is given without its conserved first and last residue. Fields, in order: V gene, J gene, D gene, CDR3 protein. The D gene is left open where the match is weak.

>TRBV21-1|TRBJ2-5|NA
ASSIGSWEETQY
>TRBV11-2|TRBJ2-3|NA
ASSKQPSTDTQY
>TRBV6-5|TRBJ2-3|NA
ASRRRRTDTQY
>TRBV4-1|TRBJ1-3|NA
ASSQDAIRTVNSGNTIY
>TRBV19|TRBJ1-4|TRBD1
ASRRTGGTNEKLF
>TRBV11-2|TRBJ2-5|TRBD2
ASSLGTSGGETQY
>TRBV7-9|TRBJ1-6|TRBD1
ASSGGGASNSPLH
>TRBV6-2/TRBV6-3|TRBJ2-5|NA
ASSYPTRQSGETQY
>TRBV29-1|TRBJ1-4|NA
SVRRADPGANEKLF
>TRBV5-1|TRBJ2-5|NA
ASSLGGTPAVETQY
>TRBV14|TRBJ1-3|NA
ASSATYSGNTIY
>TRBV7-9|TRBJ1-1|TRBD1
ASSSKDRETTEAF
>TRBV5-1|TRBJ2-4|TRBD1
ASSPENRGKNIQY
>TRBV11-2|TRBJ1-1|NA
ASSLEMGRGTEAF
>TRBV7-3|TRBJ2-1|TRBD1
ASSRDRGNEQF
>TRBV7-9|TRBJ1-5|NA
ASSLDWEVGGNQPQH
>TRBV14|TRBJ1-2|TRBD1
ASSQRNRDSLGYT
>TRBV27|TRBJ1-2|NA
ASSLSGPSGVGYT
>TRBV28|TRBJ2-1|NA
ASSSFGEQF
>TRBV19|TRBJ2-2|NA
ATLPGPGTGELF
>TRBV19|TRBJ2-1|NA
ASSSRGGEGNEQF
>TRBV5-1|TRBJ1-6|TRBD1
ASSRDRMMNAPLH
>TRBV9|TRBJ2-1|NA
ASSKDSYNEQF
>TRBV7-2|TRBJ1-1|TRBD1
ASSPHRGLNTEAF
>TRBV2|TRBJ1-6|NA
ASREGGLLSNSPLH
>TRBV4-1|TRBJ2-7|NA
ASRQGLLESSYEQY
>TRBV4-1|TRBJ2-3|TRBD2
ASSQRAAGADTQY
>TRBV12-2|TRBJ1-3|NA
ASRLDKTGSSGNTIY
>TRBV15|TRBJ1-4|NA
ATSRDSSKLF
>TRBV19|TRBJ2-1|NA
ASSSPTGSIGNEQF
>TRBV11-2|TRBJ1-3|NA
ASSLAGGGNTIY
>TRBV28|TRBJ1-5|TRBD1
ASRYPGGVNQPQH
>TRBV5-1|TRBJ2-3|NA
ASSLDSPRTDTQY
>TRBV5-4|TRBJ1-2|NA
ASSLEQGYGYT
>TRBV19|TRBJ1-4|TRBD1
ASTNEGTGNPLF
>TRBV5-1|TRBJ2-3|NA
ASSLQSPDTQY
>TRBV5-5|TRBJ1-4|NA
ASSPGSGNEKLF
>TRBV19|TRBJ2-1|TRBD2
ASSTLAGSYNEQF
>TRBV7-2|TRBJ2-5|NA
ASSLEGRATQY
>TRBV19|TRBJ1-1|NA
ASSIEGRVTEAF
>TRBV5-1|TRBJ1-1|NA
ASSLARGGTEAF
>TRBV4-1|TRBJ2-7|NA
ASSQVSPSSYEQY
>TRBV30|TRBJ2-4|NA
AWSGGPGMAQY
>TRBV27|TRBJ2-3|TRBD2
ASSSGTSGRAIADTQY
>TRBV28|TRBJ1-1|TRBD1
ASSNTGGPPTEAF
>TRBV2|TRBJ1-6|NA
ASSEESRTSPLH
>TRBV29-1|TRBJ1-3|NA
SATRQADTIY
>TRBV9|TRBJ2-3|NA
ASSVEYGRTSTDTQY
>TRBV28|TRBJ1-4|TRBD1
ASSSTTTGGVGEKLF
>TRBV14|TRBJ1-1|NA
ASSPGSQWAF
>TRBV7-9|TRBJ1-2|TRBD1
ASSLEGTAGGYT
>TRBV30|TRBJ1-4|NA
AWEGGNGNEKLF
>TRBV7-2|TRBJ2-3|TRBD1
ASSLEGQSTDTQY
>TRBV9|TRBJ2-2|TRBD1
ASSETTTGINTGELF
>TRBV11-3|TRBJ1-6|NA
ASSLDYHSPLH
>TRBV9|TRBJ1-2|TRBD1
ASSAGQGNGYT
>TRBV5-1|TRBJ2-1|TRBD2
ASSLVISGDNEQF
>TRBV28|TRBJ1-2|TRBD1
ASSWGGQGANYGYT
>TRBV5-6|TRBJ1-2|TRBD1
ASSFPGTGSYYGYT